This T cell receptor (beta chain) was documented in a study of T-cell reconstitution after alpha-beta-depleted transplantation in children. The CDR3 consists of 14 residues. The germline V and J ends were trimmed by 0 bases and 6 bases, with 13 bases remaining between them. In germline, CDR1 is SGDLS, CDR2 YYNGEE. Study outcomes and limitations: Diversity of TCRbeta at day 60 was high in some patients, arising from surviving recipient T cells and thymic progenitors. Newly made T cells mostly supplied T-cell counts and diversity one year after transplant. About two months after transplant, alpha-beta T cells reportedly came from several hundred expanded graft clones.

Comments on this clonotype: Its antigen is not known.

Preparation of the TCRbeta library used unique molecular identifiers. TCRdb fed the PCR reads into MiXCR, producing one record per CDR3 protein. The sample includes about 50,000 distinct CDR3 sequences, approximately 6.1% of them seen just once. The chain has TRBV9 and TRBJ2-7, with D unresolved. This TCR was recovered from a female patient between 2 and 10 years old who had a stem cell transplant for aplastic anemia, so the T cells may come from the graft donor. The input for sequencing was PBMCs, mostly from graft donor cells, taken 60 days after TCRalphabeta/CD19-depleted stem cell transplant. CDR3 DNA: TGTGCCAGCAGCGTAGGCGTAGGCCCCGTCGAGCAGTACTTC. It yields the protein CASSVGVGPVEQYF.